These T cell receptor beta chains were read from a single sample in a study of cytomegalovirus exposure and HLA in healthy donors. Produced via immunoSEQ multiplex PCR; TCRdb's table is partial and in-frame only. The sample shows 90,000 to 140,000 clones, 85% to 90% of them seen only once. Sequenced: PBMCs. Receptors were obtained from a woman under 30 in good health and CMV-seropositive. Each CDR3 is given without its conserved first and last residue.

CDR3,V,J
ASTPGSIFLDRL,TRBV5-6,TRBJ1-2
ASSLGGSEQY,TRBV7-3,TRBJ2-7
ASSIDQRQNTEAF,TRBV19,TRBJ1-1
ASSLRTSGKGTYNEQF,TRBV11-2,TRBJ2-1
ASSEEVSNEQF,TRBV6-4,TRBJ2-1
ASSSPDRDYGYT,TRBV27,TRBJ1-2
ASSLVGRTGPLDTQY,TRBV11-2,TRBJ2-3
ASSFTGGYNEQF,TRBV5-1,TRBJ2-1
ASSYADRSYEQY,TRBV6-5,TRBJ2-7
ASGLAGTGELF,TRBV11-2,TRBJ2-2
ASRTHRDYGYT,TRBV28,TRBJ1-2
ATRLVGGEQY,TRBV2,TRBJ2-7
ASSLASGLAYNEKLF,TRBV7-9,TRBJ1-4
ASSWPSGYTGELF,TRBV7-2,TRBJ2-2
ASSQARGFSYEQY,TRBV4-1,TRBJ2-7
ASSQLVMQGYEQY,TRBV4-1,TRBJ2-7
ASSLEGARKATGELF,TRBV11-2,TRBJ2-2
ASTTEEGGSSYNSPLH,TRBV28,TRBJ1-6
ASSLAGQGNSPLH,TRBV5-4,TRBJ1-6
ASSMGQGYNEQF,TRBV5-1,TRBJ2-1
AITDSSGSYNSPLH,TRBV7-9,TRBJ1-6
ASSLRRQGPYGYT,TRBV27,TRBJ1-2
ASSETGGRDNEKLF,TRBV6-1,TRBJ1-4
ASSGLGLAGMYEQY,TRBV6-4,TRBJ2-7
ASSTSPLGEAF,TRBV28,TRBJ1-1
ASPGSSRVGQY,TRBV7-3,TRBJ2-5
ASSRGSEGGMSYEQY,TRBV7-6,TRBJ2-7
ASSTLGGASGSTSYNEQF,TRBV28,TRBJ2-1
ATSAGIGELF,TRBV15,TRBJ2-2
ASSQGQGGSDQPQH,TRBV7-8,TRBJ1-5
ASSFRLAAEAF,TRBV13,TRBJ1-1
ASSLRQGGSPNYGYT,TRBV28,TRBJ1-2
ASSPGQTYEQY,TRBV13,TRBJ2-7
ASSLEFGGKDNEQF,TRBV7-9,TRBJ2-1
ASVLGNQPQH,TRBV28,TRBJ1-5
ASSLRDRGFGTEAF,TRBV7-3,TRBJ1-1
ASSDGRGALKPQH,TRBV2,TRBJ1-5
ASSLPGGADTQY,TRBV7-2,TRBJ2-3
SASPTGADTQY,TRBV29-1,TRBJ2-3
ASTQEGIGGYT,TRBV28,TRBJ1-2
SVGDRVRTKNIQY,TRBV29-1,TRBJ2-4
ASSLAWAHYGYT,TRBV7-9,TRBJ1-2
ASSHLGTVSNTEAF,TRBV4-1,TRBJ1-1
ASSPGGGPGGVEQY,TRBV9,TRBJ2-7